Following are 14 T cell receptor beta chains from one sample sequenced in a study of CD8+CD57+ T cells in acquired aplastic anemia. The template used for profiling TCR beta VDJ and CDR3 was genomic DNA. TCRdb passed the reads through MiXCR, listing each CDR3 protein once. The table records around 400,000 distinct CDR3 sequences, 55% to 70% of them present only once. Sequencing was performed on sorted CD4+, CD8+, or CD8+CD57+ T cells (not recorded which) from PBMCs. These receptors came from a human donor in good health, serving as a control.

The gene calls are TRBV7-8 and TRBJ2-3; D is unclear. The CDR3 loop spans 15 amino acids. Trimming cost V 4 bases and J 13 bases, with 24 bases left between them. Germline V gives CDR1 SGHVS, CDR2 FQNEAQ. As DNA, the CDR3 is TGTGCCAGCAGCTCCATGGCAGGACGGCAGCACAAGGAGTATTTT. Protein sequence: CASSSMAGRQHKEYF.

This clonotype was seen more than once but under ten times. V and J are TRBV10-3 and TRBJ2-7, with TRBD2 matching 7 bases. Germline loops: CDR1 ENHRY, CDR2 SYGVKD. The CDR3 totals 13 residues. Trimming cost V 10 bases and J 3 bases; bases outside gene matches: 9. The CDR3 loop is CASLPQRGYEQYF. The CDR3 bases are TGTGCCAGCTTACCACAGCGGGGCTACGAGCAGTACTTC.

The chain couples TRBV19 to TRBJ2-7; no firm D call. V lost 1 base to trimming and J lost 1 base, with 8 bases between them. The CDR3 contains 14 residues. Germline CDR1 LNHDA, CDR2 SQIVND (reference sequence). The CDR3 spells CASSIGQESYEQYF. CDR3 in DNA: TGTGCCAGTAGTATAGGCCAGGAGTCCTACGAGCAGTACTTC.

The chain is built from TRBV7-4 and TRBJ1-5, with D uncertain. CDR3 length: 17 residues. From germline, CDR1 is SGHVT and CDR2 SQSDAQ. The CDR3 DNA reads as TGTGCTAGTGGTTTGGTACTAGGAGAGGTTAGCAATCAGCCCCAGCATTTT. Its translation: CASGLVLGEVSNQPQHF. The entire variable domain, with the rest obtained from reference TRBV7-4 and TRBJ1-5, is as follows: GAGVSQSPRYKVAKRGRDVALRCDSISGHVTLYWYRQTLGQGSEVLTYSQSDAQRDKSGRPSGRFSAERPERSVSTLKIQRTEQGDSAVYLCASGLVLGEVSNQPQHFGDGTRLSIL.

This clonotype was recorded only once. One end of the junction does not line up with germline, which may come from a read error. V and J are TRBV7-9 and TRBJ1-1, with 7 bases fitting TRBD1. The length of the CDR3 is 13 residues. The germline CDR1 and CDR2 sequences are SEHNR and FQNEAQ (reference sequence). For the CDR3, the DNA is TGTGCCAGCAGCTTCAGGGGGGACACTGAGGAGTTCTTC. This sequence encodes CASSFRGDTEEFF.

V and J are TRBV24-1 and TRBJ1-5, with D uncertain. Trimming pared 4 bases from V and 5 bases from J, leaving 14 bases between. This CDR3 has 15 residues. Germline assignment: CDR1 KGHDR and CDR2 SFDVKD. The CDR3: CATSDLTAGHQPQHF. The CDR3 DNA is TGTGCCACCAGTGACTTAACAGCCGGGCATCAGCCCCAGCATTTT.

V gene TRBV20-1 combines with J gene TRBJ1-1; 8 bases agree with TRBD1. Germline CDR1 and CDR2: DFQATT and SNEGSKA (reference sequence). Trimming removed 6 bases from V and 1 base from J; junction bases left unmatched: 4. This CDR3 is built from 13 residues. The CDR3 DNA reads TGCAGTGCAGGACAGGGAGGGAACACTGAAGCTTTCTTT. Translating it yields CSAGQGGNTEAFF.

The gene calls are TRBV20-1 and TRBJ1-1; tentatively, D is TRBD1 (5 bases). The V gene lost 0 bases and the J gene lost 9 bases, with 14 bases spanning the gap. The CDR3 runs 13 residues. The germline V gene has CDR1 DFQATT and CDR2 SNEGSKA (reference sequence). The CDR3 sequence is CSARDRWGTQAFF. The CDR3 nucleotides read TGCAGTGCTAGAGATCGGTGGGGGACGCAAGCTTTCTTT.

The V call is TRBV20-1, the J call TRBJ2-7; 13 nucleotides agree with TRBD2. Germline V gene sequence: CDR1 DFQATT, CDR2 SNEGSKA (reference sequence). V lost 4 bases and J lost 6; bases outside the gene matches: 3. The CDR3 has 13 amino acids. CDR3 sequence: CSAMRLAGGEQYV. The DNA of the CDR3 is TGCAGTGCTATGAGACTAGCGGGAGGCGAGCAGTACGTC.

In its sample, this clonotype was seen many times. The chain recombines TRBV20-1 with TRBJ1-2; D not resolved. Germline V lookup: CDR1 DFQATT, CDR2 SNEGSKA (reference sequence). V gave up 0 bases and J gave up 6 bases, with 17 bases separating them. CDR3 size: 15 residues. The CDR3 is CSARDEGGVLDGYTF. In nucleotides, the CDR3 is TGCAGTGCTAGAGATGAGGGTGGGGTTTTAGATGGCTACACCTTC.

This clonotype was observed at least ten times. The gene calls are TRBV9 and TRBJ1-1; D remains ambiguous. The V and J ends lost 4 bases and 1 base respectively, with 11 bases between them. CDR3 length: 14 amino acids. CDR1 and CDR2 (germline): SGDLS, YYNGEE. In DNA form, the CDR3 reads TGTGCCAGCAGCAGATCGACGGGGAACACTGAAGCTTTCTTT. Its translation: CASSRSTGNTEAFF. Variable domain in full (rest from reference TRBV9 and TRBJ1-1): DSGVTQTPKHLITATGQRVTLRCSPRSGDLSVYWYQQSLDQGLQFLIQYYNGEERAKGNILERFSAQQFPDLHSELNLSSLELGDSALYFCASSRSTGNTEAFFGQGTRLTVV.

This rearrangement joins TRBV7-2 to TRBJ1-2, with 11 nucleotides matching TRBD1. The CDR3 has 18 amino acids. Unmatched junction bases numbered 10, after V lost 4 bases and J lost 0 bases. Germline assignment: CDR1 SGHTA and CDR2 FQGNSA. The CDR3 region has the DNA TGTGCCAGCAGCTCCGGGACAGGGGGGTTTAAAGCTAACTATGGCTACACCTTC. It specifies CASSSGTGGFKANYGYTF.

Ten or more counts support this clonotype. The gene calls are TRBV20-1 and TRBJ2-3; 8 bases match TRBD2. This CDR3 contains 14 residues. The V gene end was trimmed by 4 bases and the J gene end by 5 bases; junction bases not matched to a gene: 8. Germline CDR1 and CDR2: DFQATT and SNEGSKA (reference sequence). The CDR3 protein is CSATRGALEDTQYF. CDR3 sequence (DNA): TGCAGTGCTACGCGGGGGGCCTTGGAAGATACGCAGTATTTT.

CDR3 loop: CATSARQASSGANVLTF. The CDR3 bases are TGTGCCACCAGTGCTAGACAGGCTTCCTCTGGGGCCAACGTCCTGACTTTC. This chain links TRBV24-1 with TRBJ2-6, with D tentatively TRBD1 (6 bases). This CDR3 is 17 amino acids long. V dropped 5 bases and J dropped 0 bases, with 13 bases sitting between them. Germline V lookup: CDR1 KGHDR, CDR2 SFDVKD.